A selection of T cell receptor beta chains follows, all from one sample in a study of T cell responses to AZD1222 COVID-19 vaccine. Here immunoSEQ multiplex PCR was the method, and the copy in TCRdb shows in-frame clones only, minus some. The sample contains 70,000 to 95,000 clones, about 86% of which appear only once. The input for sequencing was peripheral blood, taken 28 days after the second AZD1222 dose. These receptors originate from an adult who received the AZD1222 COVID-19 vaccine. Each CDR3 is given with its conserved first and last residue. D genes are given only for firm matches. Size is omitted from some rows. Given values are once, few, many or a class for expanded clones.

clone_size: .
j_call: TRBJ2-3
d_call: TRBD2
v_call: TRBV6-5
cdr3_nt: TGTGCCAGCAGTTACGGCGGGGGAGTCACAGATACGCAGTATTTT
cdr3_aa: CASSYGGGVTDTQYF

clone_size: .
j_call: TRBJ2-1
d_call: TRBD2
v_call: TRBV7-3
cdr3_nt: TGTGCCAGCAGCTTAATGGGCGGGAGGGCTTCCGGTGAGCAGTTCTTC
cdr3_aa: CASSLMGGRASGEQFF

clone_size: .
j_call: TRBJ1-1
d_call: TRBD1
v_call: TRBV3-1/TRBV3-2
cdr3_nt: TGTGCCAGCAGCCTACGACAGGGCGGAACTGAAGCTTTCTTT
cdr3_aa: CASSLRQGGTEAFF

clone_size: .
j_call: TRBJ1-4
d_call: .
v_call: TRBV5-6
cdr3_nt: TGTGCCAGCAGTTCTCGGGGGATAAGGGAAAAACTGTTTTTT
cdr3_aa: CASSSRGIREKLFF

clone_size: .
j_call: TRBJ1-1
d_call: .
v_call: TRBV6-5
cdr3_nt: TGTGCCAGCAGTTACCCCGGGGGGCAGAACACTGAAGCTTTCTTT
cdr3_aa: CASSYPGGQNTEAFF

clone_size: .
j_call: TRBJ2-3
d_call: .
v_call: TRBV12-3/TRBV12-4
cdr3_nt: TGTGCCAGCATGTTAAGGGGGGTTGGGCAGTATTTT
cdr3_aa: CASMLRGVGQYF

clone_size: many
j_call: TRBJ1-1
d_call: TRBD1
v_call: TRBV2
cdr3_nt: TGTGCCAGCCGAGGACAGGTAAACACTGAAGCTTTCTTT
cdr3_aa: CASRGQVNTEAFF

clone_size: .
j_call: TRBJ1-6
d_call: .
v_call: TRBV14
cdr3_nt: TGTGCCAGCAGCCAAGCCTTGGGTTCACCCCTCCACTTT
cdr3_aa: CASSQALGSPLHF

clone_size: .
j_call: TRBJ1-2
d_call: .
v_call: TRBV28
cdr3_nt: TGTGCCAGCGTGGGAGGCGTAGCCTCCGACTTC
cdr3_aa: CASVGGVASDF

clone_size: .
j_call: TRBJ1-4
d_call: .
v_call: TRBV6-5
cdr3_nt: TGTGCCAGCAGTCTAAATCGGGGCTTCGTAGAAAAACTGTTTTTT
cdr3_aa: CASSLNRGFVEKLFF

clone_size: .
j_call: TRBJ2-7
d_call: .
v_call: TRBV3-1/TRBV3-2
cdr3_nt: TGTGCCAGCAGCTTATCCTACGACGAGCAGTACTTC
cdr3_aa: CASSLSYDEQYF

clone_size: once
j_call: TRBJ2-1
d_call: TRBD2
v_call: TRBV2
cdr3_nt: TGTGCCAGCAGACGCCAGGGACTAGCGGATAATGAGCAGTTCTTC
cdr3_aa: CASRRQGLADNEQFF

clone_size: few
j_call: TRBJ2-7
d_call: .
v_call: TRBV3-1/TRBV3-2
cdr3_nt: TGTGCCAGCAGCCAAGATATGGCAGGGATGGACTACGAGCAGTACTTC
cdr3_aa: CASSQDMAGMDYEQYF

clone_size: .
j_call: TRBJ1-5
d_call: .
v_call: TRBV5-4
cdr3_nt: TGTGCCAGCAGCCGGGGGGGAGGGGCCAATCAGCCCCAGCATTTT
cdr3_aa: CASSRGGGANQPQHF

clone_size: .
j_call: TRBJ1-1
d_call: .
v_call: TRBV19
cdr3_nt: TGTGCCAGTAGCGAGGGACCTGAAGCTTTCTTT
cdr3_aa: CASSEGPEAFF

clone_size: .
j_call: TRBJ1-4
d_call: .
v_call: TRBV9
cdr3_nt: TGTGCCAGCAGCGTTGGCACCAGAGCGGGTGAAAAACTGTTTTTT
cdr3_aa: CASSVGTRAGEKLFF

clone_size: .
j_call: TRBJ1-4
d_call: .
v_call: TRBV4-1
cdr3_nt: TGCGCCAGCAGCCAAGTCTCGACAGAGGGCGCGGAACTGTTTTTT
cdr3_aa: CASSQVSTEGAELFF

clone_size: .
j_call: TRBJ1-2
d_call: .
v_call: TRBV25-1
cdr3_nt: TGTGCCAGCAAGCAGGGGTCTAACTATGGCTACACCTTC
cdr3_aa: CASKQGSNYGYTF

clone_size: .
j_call: TRBJ2-7
d_call: .
v_call: TRBV18
cdr3_nt: TGTGCCAGCTCACCATCCCAGGAATACGAGCAGTACTTC
cdr3_aa: CASSPSQEYEQYF

clone_size: .
j_call: TRBJ1-1
d_call: .
v_call: TRBV5-1
cdr3_nt: TGCGCCAGCAGTGTAGGTGAGGGGTATGAAGCTTTCTTT
cdr3_aa: CASSVGEGYEAFF

clone_size: .
j_call: TRBJ2-2
d_call: TRBD1
v_call: TRBV7-9
cdr3_nt: TGTGCCAGCAGGTCGACAGGGGCGAACACCGGGGAGCTGTTTTTT
cdr3_aa: CASRSTGANTGELFF

clone_size: .
j_call: TRBJ1-1
d_call: .
v_call: TRBV12-5
cdr3_nt: TGTGCTAGTGTTCGACCCGGGACTGAAGCTTTCTTT
cdr3_aa: CASVRPGTEAFF

clone_size: .
j_call: TRBJ1-2
d_call: TRBD1
v_call: TRBV18
cdr3_nt: TGTGCCAGCTCACCACCTGAGACAGGGGGCGTCGGCTATGGCTACACCTTC
cdr3_aa: CASSPPETGGVGYGYTF

clone_size: .
j_call: TRBJ1-2
d_call: .
v_call: TRBV3-1/TRBV3-2
cdr3_nt: TGTGCCAGCACCCATCAGGCTAACTATGGCTACACCTTC
cdr3_aa: CASTHQANYGYTF

clone_size: .
j_call: TRBJ2-2
d_call: .
v_call: TRBV4-2
cdr3_nt: TGTGCCAGCAGCCAGGACTCCACCGGGGAGCTGTTTTTT
cdr3_aa: CASSQDSTGELFF

clone_size: .
j_call: TRBJ1-4
d_call: TRBD1
v_call: TRBV4-2
cdr3_nt: TGTGCCAGCAGCCAACCTGGACAGGGGGAAGAAAAACTGTTTTTT
cdr3_aa: CASSQPGQGEEKLFF

clone_size: .
j_call: TRBJ1-3
d_call: .
v_call: TRBV18
cdr3_nt: TGTGCCAGCTCACTTACGACAGATTCTGGAAACACCATATATTTT
cdr3_aa: CASSLTTDSGNTIYF

clone_size: .
j_call: TRBJ2-7
d_call: .
v_call: TRBV2
cdr3_nt: TGTGCCAGCACAGGAGCCTACGAGCAGTACTTC
cdr3_aa: CASTGAYEQYF

clone_size: medium-sized
j_call: TRBJ2-3
d_call: .
v_call: TRBV19
cdr3_nt: TGTGCCAGTAGTATAATGAAACTTGGCACAGATACGCAGTATTTT
cdr3_aa: CASSIMKLGTDTQYF

clone_size: .
j_call: TRBJ2-6
d_call: TRBD2
v_call: TRBV7-2
cdr3_nt: TGTGCCAGCAGCGGATGGGGGGGACCCGACTCGACTGGGGCCAACGTCCTGACTTTC
cdr3_aa: CASSGWGGPDSTGANVLTF

clone_size: .
j_call: TRBJ2-2
d_call: TRBD2
v_call: TRBV30
cdr3_nt: TGTGCCTGGAGCGGGACTAGCGGGGGGGCCGGGACCGGGGAGCTGTTTTTT
cdr3_aa: CAWSGTSGGAGTGELFF

clone_size: .
j_call: TRBJ2-5
d_call: TRBD2
v_call: TRBV4-2
cdr3_nt: TGTGCCAGCAGGGGACTAGCAGCCGAGACCCAGTACTTC
cdr3_aa: CASRGLAAETQYF

clone_size: .
j_call: TRBJ1-1
d_call: TRBD1
v_call: TRBV19
cdr3_nt: TGTGCCAGTAGAGATACCGGGACAGGCCTGAACACTGAAGCTTTCTTT
cdr3_aa: CASRDTGTGLNTEAFF

clone_size: .
j_call: TRBJ2-1
d_call: .
v_call: TRBV5-1
cdr3_nt: TGCGCCAGCAGCTTGGGCGGCAATGAGCAGTTCTTC
cdr3_aa: CASSLGGNEQFF

clone_size: few
j_call: TRBJ2-5
d_call: .
v_call: TRBV18
cdr3_nt: TGTGCCAGCTCAACCGCTACAGGGTCGGAGACCCAGTACTTC
cdr3_aa: CASSTATGSETQYF

clone_size: .
j_call: TRBJ2-5
d_call: TRBD2
v_call: TRBV28
cdr3_nt: TGTGCCAGCGGTCCTAGCGGGAGTGAGACCCAGTACTTC
cdr3_aa: CASGPSGSETQYF

clone_size: .
j_call: TRBJ1-3
d_call: .
v_call: TRBV5-1
cdr3_nt: TGCGCCAGCAGCTTGGATAGGACATATGGAAACACCATATATTTT
cdr3_aa: CASSLDRTYGNTIYF

clone_size: once
j_call: TRBJ2-3
d_call: TRBD2
v_call: TRBV2
cdr3_nt: TGTGCCAGCTCGGTGGCTGAATGGGGCCAGCGGGAGCTTCCCACAGATACGCAGTATTTT
cdr3_aa: CASSVAEWGQRELPTDTQYF

clone_size: .
j_call: TRBJ2-7
d_call: TRBD1
v_call: TRBV7-3
cdr3_nt: TGTGCCAGCAGCTCCCGGGCTACAGGGGTCGGCGAGCAGTACTTC
cdr3_aa: CASSSRATGVGEQYF

clone_size: .
j_call: TRBJ2-7
d_call: TRBD1
v_call: TRBV27
cdr3_nt: TGTGCCAGCAAAGGGGACAGGGGAGACTACGAGCAGTACTTC
cdr3_aa: CASKGDRGDYEQYF

clone_size: few
j_call: TRBJ1-1
d_call: .
v_call: TRBV5-1
cdr3_nt: TGCGCCAGCAGCTTGCAGGGGCGGACTGAAGCTTTCTTT
cdr3_aa: CASSLQGRTEAFF